Here is one T cell receptor beta chain with its context. The antigen is undetermined. Germline V gene lookup returns CDR1 SGHNT and CDR2 YYREEE (reference sequence). V lost 0 bases and J 0 bases, leaving 8 bases between the germline ends. The CDR3 sequence is 15 residues long. ViraFEST assay sequencing came after antigen-specific CD4+ T cells were expanded with viral peptide pools. Culturing for roughly 10 days preceded CD4+ T cell isolation. Testing of the vaccine recipients showed negative nucleocapsid antibodies and no prior SARS-CoV-2 infection. Assay: immunoSEQ multiplex PCR; the TCRdb copy retains only in-frame clones and omits some. The table shows fewer than 30,000 clones, with about 80% occurring only once. The data stem from a study of vaccination effects on CD4 cells after COVID-19.

The source of this sequence is a human donor who received a COVID-19 vaccine. The chain employs TRBV5-4 and TRBJ2-3; tentative D call: TRBD2 (6 bases). Source: CD4+ T cells from PBMCs cultured with SARS-CoV-2 spike peptides, taken before COVID-19 vaccination. CDR3 sequence reads: CASSLGRGSTDTQYF. For the CDR3, the DNA is TGTGCCAGCAGCTTGGGGAGGGGCAGCACAGATACGCAGTATTTT.